This T cell receptor (beta chain) was sequenced for a study of blood T cell repertoires in COVID-19. Study context: Donors in the United States, Italy and Spain gave samples during acute or convalescent COVID-19. PBMCs, B-cell-depleted T cells, or T cells provided the cDNA or gDNA that made up the material.

How the authors handled the data: Amplifying reference gene primers gave estimates of nucleated cell counts. Profiling relied on immunoSEQ multiplex PCR, and the TCRdb table lists in-frame clones only, not all of them. V and J calls and clone size come straight from that table; D and trimming were deduced from the DNA. The sample lists 59,000 or so clones, around 81% seen once, with roughly 6.7% in the top ten. J lost 4 bases, V lost 5 bases, and 7 bases had no gene match. Germline CDR1 MNHEY, CDR2 SVGAGI. The CDR3 sequence is 15 residues long. This clone has a single count. This clonotype was sampled from a man aged 55 to 70 with acute or convalescent COVID-19. V is TRBV6-5 and J is TRBJ2-3, with 9 bases that match TRBD2. The specimen sequenced was peripheral blood. CDR3 nucleotides: TGTGCCAGCAGTCGCGCGGGGGGGGGCGCAGATACGCAGTATTTT. Residues: CASSRAGGGADTQYF.